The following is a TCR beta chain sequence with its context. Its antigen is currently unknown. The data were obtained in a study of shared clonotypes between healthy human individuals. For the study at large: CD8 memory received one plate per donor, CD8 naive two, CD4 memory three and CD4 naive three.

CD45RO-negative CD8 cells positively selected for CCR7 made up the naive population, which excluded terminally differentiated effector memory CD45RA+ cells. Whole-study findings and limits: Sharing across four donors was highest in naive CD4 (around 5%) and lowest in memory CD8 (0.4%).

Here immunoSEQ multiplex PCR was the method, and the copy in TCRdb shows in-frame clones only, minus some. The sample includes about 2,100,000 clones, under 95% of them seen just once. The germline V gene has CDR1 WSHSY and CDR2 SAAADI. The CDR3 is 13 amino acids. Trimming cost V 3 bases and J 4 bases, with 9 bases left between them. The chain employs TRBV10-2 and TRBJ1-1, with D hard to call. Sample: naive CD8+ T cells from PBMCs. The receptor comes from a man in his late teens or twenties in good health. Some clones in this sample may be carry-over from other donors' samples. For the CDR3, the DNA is TGCGCCAGCAGTGACCCCGGTGGCACTGAAGCTTTCTTT. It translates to CASSDPGGTEAFF.